The clone carrying this T cell receptor beta chain occurred a few times. No antigen is known for it. One base away lies a much larger clone, so this may be a sequencing read error. Germline V gene lookup returns CDR1 SGHRS and CDR2 YFSETQ. CDR3 length equals 12 residues. The data are from a study of T cells in Graves' hyperthyroidism and ophthalmopathy. The investigators amplified TCR beta CDR3 regions from RNA transcripts. Using the HTBI primer set, a first-round RT-PCR was run on the TCR CDR3. Each CDR3 protein is one row after TCRdb ran MiXCR on the multiplex PCR reads. The sample yields about 92,000 distinct CDR3 sequences, around 50% seen once. Broader study findings: Most thyroid clonotypes expanded above 0.001 were also detected in blood.

The V gene is TRBV5-1, the J gene TRBJ2-2, with a tentative D call TRBD2 (5 bases). The sequenced material came from blood. This sequence was found in a woman aged 40 to 50 with Graves' hyperthyroidism. CDR3 nucleotides: TGCGCCAGCAGCCCGAACACCGGGGAGCTGCTTTTT. Translated: CASSPNTGELLF.